This T cell receptor beta chain was observed in a study of vaccination and CD4 T cells after COVID-19 (dated by TCRdb to 2021 to 2024). Background for the entire study: Convalescent patients had a positive SARS-CoV-2 result on nasal swab PCR, and of these patients, several had mild disease and one had severe disease. Post-COVID blood samples were collected from convalescent patients a median of about 92 days after diagnosis, with a range of about 35 to 161 days. In control cultures, a CEFX viral epitope pool was used as positive control, an HIV-1 Nef peptide pool was used as negative control, or no peptide was added. In approximately ten COVID-19 convalescent patients and a handful of infection-naive healthy vaccine recipients, the spike-specific CD4+ TCR repertoire before mRNA vaccination was compared with the repertoire after mRNA vaccination. For stimulating the cultures, overlapping spike peptide pools were used, derived from SARS-CoV-2 as well as from the common cold coronaviruses HCoV-NL63, HCoV-OC43 and HCoV-229E. Participants got two doses of the Pfizer-BioNTech BNT162b2 vaccine (n=8) or two doses of the Moderna mRNA-1273 vaccine (n=2). Post-vaccine blood samples were obtained a median of approximately 74 days after the second vaccine dose, with a range of roughly 14 to 241 days. Six males and four females were included in the convalescent cohort, with two Hispanic individuals, seven Caucasians, two Asians and one multiracial person represented. Points the paper makes about the study in general: An increase in the median number of SARS-CoV-2-reactive clonotypes from 21 after infection to 38 after vaccination was observed, but the change was not found to be significant. In convalescent patients, nearly all vaccine-specific clones (304 of 307) were found to be mono-reactive for SARS-CoV-2 spike rather than cross-reactive with common cold coronaviruses. Relatively few convalescent patients were included in the study, and early timepoints after natural infection were not analyzed. In convalescent patients, a median roughly 88% of post-vaccine SARS-CoV-2-reactive clones were detected only after vaccination, suggesting vaccine-specific priming.

This specimen's treatment or condition label, per the study, means: roughly 11-day PBMC culture with coronavirus spike peptide pools or control peptides (ViraFEST assay). To expand antigen-specific T cells with peptide pools and then pick out the expanded clonotypes through TCR sequencing, the study relied on the ViraFEST assay. The positive SARS-CoV-2 PCR tests of the convalescent patients were dated from March to December 2020, before the Alpha, Beta and Delta variants emerged in the United States. Each well held two million PBMCs cultured with roughly 9.2 ug/ml peptide pools in IMDM containing roughly 5% human AB serum and about 10 IU/ml IL-2. On days 3 and 7, half of the culture medium was replaced with fresh IL-2-containing medium. After approximately eleven days of culture, CD4+ T cells were isolated by negative selection with the EasySep CD4+ T cell isolation kit. Ficoll-Paque Plus gradient centrifugation was used to isolate PBMCs from whole blood, and the isolated PBMCs were then either used fresh or cryopreserved at -140C. Triplicate wells were generally used for each culture condition.

This clonotype was observed a few times. Its antigen target is currently unknown. Base-call qualities are not available, and no considerably larger clone is one nucleotide away. Cut back by 3 bases and 6 bases, the V and J ends lie 13 bases apart. The germline V gene supplies CDR1 SGDLS and CDR2 YYNGEE. The CDR3 runs 15 amino acids, cysteine and phenylalanine included. Of the read, only the CDR3 DNA is kept; its 45 bases are in frame from base 1. Receptor libraries were prepared by PCR. DNA from cultured CD4+ T cells underwent TCR sequencing with the Oncomine TCR Beta short-read assay at the Johns Hopkins FTIC core. Genomic DNA was extracted from the cultured CD4+ T cells with the QIAamp micro DNA kit. The Oncomine TCR Beta libraries from cultured CD4+ T cells were pooled using unique dual indexes and then sequenced on an Illumina iSeq 100. The authors' analysis ran thus. Non-productive sequences were removed, and CDR3s that did not start with C, did not end with F or W, or were shorter than 7 amino acids were discarded. The MANAFEST web application was used to identify antigen-specific clonotypes by comparing peptide-stimulated wells against reference wells and other culture wells. Positive clones required FDR below 0.05, an odds ratio above 5, and productive frequency above 0.1% in at least two of three replicate wells. Clonotypes that were significantly expanded in both SARS-CoV-2 spike wells and at least one common cold coronavirus spike condition were defined as cross-reactive. Similarity between CDR3 sequences was evaluated in R version 3.6.1 using Levenshtein distances (stringdist) and unrooted phylogenetic trees (ape). Clones were called with MiXCR by TCRdb after fastp trimmed the public reads at Q25, and only in-frame beta chains were retained. Here each entry gathers all rows of one CDR3 protein and keeps the most common genes and DNA. These V and J calls originate from TCRdb's pipeline instead of the authors' own analysis. The table for this sample lists approximately 12,000 distinct CDR3 sequences; around two fifths of them were counted only once. The top ten hold less than 25% of the sample.

Sequences were obtained from cultured CD4+ T cells from blood. The receptor comes from a human donor with COVID-19. The rearrangement combines TRBV9 with TRBJ1-6, with TRBD1 as a weak D call on 6 bases. The CDR3 sequence is CASSGLTGRNSPLHF. Read as DNA, the sequence is TGTGCCAGCAGCGGACTGACAGGACGTAATTCACCCCTCCACTTT. The reference TRBV9 and TRBJ1-6 proteins fill in what lies around the CDR3, so the full variable domain reads DSGVTQTPKHLITATGQRVTLRCSPRSGDLSVYWYQQSLDQGLQFLIQYYNGEERAKGNILERFSAQQFPDLHSELNLSSLELGDSALYFCASSGLTGRNSPLHFGNGTRLTVT.